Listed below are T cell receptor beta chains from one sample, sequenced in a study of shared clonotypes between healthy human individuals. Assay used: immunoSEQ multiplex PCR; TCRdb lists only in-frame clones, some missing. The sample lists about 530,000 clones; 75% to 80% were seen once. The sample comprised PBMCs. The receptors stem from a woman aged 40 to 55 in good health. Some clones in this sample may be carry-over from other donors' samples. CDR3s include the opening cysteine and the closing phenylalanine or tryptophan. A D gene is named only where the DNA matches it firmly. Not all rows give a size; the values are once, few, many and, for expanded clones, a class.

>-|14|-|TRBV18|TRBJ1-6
CASSPLPYNSPLHF
TGTGCCAGCTCACCACTCCCCTATAATTCACCCCTCCACTTT
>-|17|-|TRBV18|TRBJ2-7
CASSTGVLDTSSYEQYF
TGTGCCAGCTCAACGGGGGTCCTGGACACTTCTTCCTACGAGCAGTACTTC
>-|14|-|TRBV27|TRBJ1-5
CASSLTGGNQPQHF
TGTGCCAGCAGTTTAACCGGAGGCAATCAGCCCCAGCATTTT
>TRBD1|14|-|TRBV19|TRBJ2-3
CASSMGQYTDTQYF
TGTGCCAGTAGTATGGGACAGTACACAGATACGCAGTATTTT
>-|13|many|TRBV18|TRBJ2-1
CASSPGRDDEQFF
TGTGCCAGCTCACCAGGGAGAGACGATGAGCAGTTCTTC
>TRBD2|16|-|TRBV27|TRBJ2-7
CATAWTSGSRKNEQYF
TGTGCCACCGCATGGACTAGCGGGAGCAGGAAGAACGAGCAGTACTTC
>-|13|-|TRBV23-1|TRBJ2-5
CARCCCTQETQYF
TGCGCCAGATGCTGTTGTACTCAAGAGACCCAGTACTTC
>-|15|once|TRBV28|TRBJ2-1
CASSDSGVSYNEQFF
TGTGCCAGCAGTGATAGTGGGGTTTCCTACAATGAGCAGTTCTTC
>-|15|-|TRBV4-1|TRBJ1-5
CASSQPGSPIAPQHF
TGCGCCAGCAGCCAACCGGGGAGCCCGATCGCGCCCCAGCATTTT
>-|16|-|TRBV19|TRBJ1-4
CASSIAKGRSNEKLFF
TGTGCCAGTAGTATAGCAAAGGGACGCAGTAATGAAAAACTGTTTTTT
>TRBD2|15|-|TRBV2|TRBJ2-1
CASSGTSGRANEQFF
TGTGCCAGCAGTGGGACTAGCGGGAGGGCCAATGAGCAGTTCTTC
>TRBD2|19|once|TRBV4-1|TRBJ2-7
CASSQGGTSFSSRSYEQYF
TGCGCCAGCAGCCAAGGGGGGACTAGTTTTTCAAGTCGGTCCTACGAGCAGTACTTC
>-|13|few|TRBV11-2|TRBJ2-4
CASSQTLYNIQYF
TGTGCCAGCAGCCAAACGTTGTATAACATTCAGTACTTC
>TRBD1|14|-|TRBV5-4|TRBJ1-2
CASSLTGGIYGYTF
TGTGCCAGCAGCTTGACAGGGGGAATCTATGGCTACACCTTC
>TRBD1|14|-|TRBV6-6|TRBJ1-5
CASRTGQGNQPQHF
TGTGCCAGCAGAACGGGACAGGGTAATCAGCCCCAGCATTTT
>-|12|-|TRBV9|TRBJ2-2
CASSVLAGELFF
TGTGCCAGCAGCGTTTTGGCCGGGGAGCTGTTTTTT
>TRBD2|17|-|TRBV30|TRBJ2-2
CAYQKGLAQTNTGELFF
TGTGCCTACCAAAAAGGACTAGCGCAAACGAACACCGGGGAGCTGTTTTTT
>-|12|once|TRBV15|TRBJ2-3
CATSRPGDTQYF
TGTGCCACCAGCAGGCCTGGGGATACGCAGTATTTT
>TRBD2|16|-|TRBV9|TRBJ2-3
CASSPGLAGATDTQYF
TGTGCCAGCAGCCCAGGACTAGCGGGAGCAACAGATACGCAGTATTTT
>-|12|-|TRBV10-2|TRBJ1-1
CASSAGAPEAFF
TGCGCCAGCAGTGCAGGGGCACCCGAAGCTTTCTTT
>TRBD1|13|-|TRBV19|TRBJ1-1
CASSGALQGEAFF
TGTGCCAGTAGTGGGGCTTTACAGGGGGAAGCTTTCTTT
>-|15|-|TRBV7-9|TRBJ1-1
CASSPTRDHGTEAFF
TGTGCCAGCAGCCCAACGCGGGACCATGGGACTGAAGCTTTCTTT
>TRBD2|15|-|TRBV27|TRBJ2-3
CASTRLAGLLDTQYF
TGTGCCAGCACCCGACTAGCGGGATTGTTAGATACGCAGTATTTT
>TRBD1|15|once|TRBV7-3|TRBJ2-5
CASSLMGDREETQYF
TGTGCCAGCAGCTTAATGGGCGACAGGGAGGAGACCCAGTACTTC
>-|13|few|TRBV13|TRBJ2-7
CASSPAFSYEQYF
TGTGCCAGCAGCCCAGCCTTCTCCTACGAGCAGTACTTC
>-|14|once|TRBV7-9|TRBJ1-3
CASSSRSSGNTIYF
TGTGCCAGCAGCTCCAGATCCTCTGGAAACACCATATATTTT
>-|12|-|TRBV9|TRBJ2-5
CASSVGGALQYF
TGTGCCAGCAGCGTAGGGGGGGCCTTGCAGTACTTC
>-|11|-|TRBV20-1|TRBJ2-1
CSAFDRTRSFF
TGCAGTGCTTTTGACCGGACGCGGAGCTTCTTC
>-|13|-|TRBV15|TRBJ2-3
CATSRDGSDTQYF
TGTGCCACCAGCAGAGATGGTTCAGATACGCAGTATTTT
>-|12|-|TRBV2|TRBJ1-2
CASSDRYYGYTF
TGTGCCAGCAGTGACCGTTACTATGGCTACACCTTC
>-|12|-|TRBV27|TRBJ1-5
CASSFLNQPQHF
TGTGCCAGCAGTTTCCTCAATCAGCCCCAGCATTTT
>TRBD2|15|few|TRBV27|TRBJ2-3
CASSLIAGGTDTQYF
TGTGCCAGCAGTTTAATAGCGGGAGGCACAGATACGCAGTATTTT
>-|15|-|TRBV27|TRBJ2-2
CASSLRGGNTGELFF
TGTGCCAGCAGTTTAAGGGGCGGGAACACCGGGGAGCTGTTTTTT
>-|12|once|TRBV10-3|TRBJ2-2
CAISDNTGELFF
TGTGCCATCAGCGATAACACCGGGGAGCTGTTTTTT
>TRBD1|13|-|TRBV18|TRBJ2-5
CASSPAGTGTQYF
TGTGCCAGCTCACCTGCCGGGACAGGGACCCAGTACTTC
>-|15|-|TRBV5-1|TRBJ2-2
CASRPPDMDTGELFF
TGCGCCAGCAGGCCCCCGGATATGGACACCGGGGAGCTGTTTTTT
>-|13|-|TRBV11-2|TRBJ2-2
CASSLAITGELFF
TGTGCCAGCAGTCTCGCGATCACCGGGGAGCTGTTTTTT
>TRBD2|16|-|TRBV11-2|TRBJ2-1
CASSLEGLAGDNEQFF
TGTGCCAGCAGCTTAGAGGGACTAGCGGGAGACAATGAGCAGTTCTTC
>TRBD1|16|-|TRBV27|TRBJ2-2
CASSLRDSWDTGELFF
TGTGCCAGCAGTTTAAGGGACAGCTGGGACACCGGGGAGCTGTTTTTT
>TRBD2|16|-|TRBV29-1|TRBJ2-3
CSVEWFSGRRTDTQYF
TGCAGCGTTGAATGGTTTTCCGGGAGGCGCACAGATACGCAGTATTTT
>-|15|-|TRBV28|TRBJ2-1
CASRTPEASYNEQFF
TGTGCCAGCAGGACCCCCGAAGCGTCATACAATGAGCAGTTCTTC
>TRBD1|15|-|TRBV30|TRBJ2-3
CAWSVQGQGTDTQYF
TGTGCCTGGAGTGTACAAGGACAGGGGACAGATACGCAGTATTTT
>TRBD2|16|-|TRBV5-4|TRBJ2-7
CASSLSLAGGLAEQYF
TGTGCCAGCAGCTTGAGTCTAGCGGGAGGGCTCGCCGAGCAGTACTTC
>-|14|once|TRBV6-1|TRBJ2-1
CASSGGPQYNEQFF
TGTGCCAGCTCCGGGGGGCCCCAATACAATGAGCAGTTCTTC
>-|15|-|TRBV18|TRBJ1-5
CASSPMTGADQPQHF
TGTGCCAGCTCTCCCATGACAGGCGCAGATCAGCCCCAGCATTTT
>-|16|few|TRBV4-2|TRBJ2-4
CASSPMGERGFDIQYF
TGTGCCAGCAGCCCCATGGGGGAGAGGGGGTTTGACATTCAGTACTTC
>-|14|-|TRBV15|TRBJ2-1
CATSRGAGVSEQFF
TGTGCCACCAGCAGAGGGGCCGGGGTTAGTGAGCAGTTCTTC
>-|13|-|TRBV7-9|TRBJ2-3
CASSLGDTDTQYF
TGTGCCAGCAGCTTAGGAGACACAGATACGCAGTATTTT
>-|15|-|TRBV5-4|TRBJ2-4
CASSFSGLAKNIQYF
TGTGCCAGCAGCTTTTCAGGCCTGGCCAAAAACATTCAGTACTTC
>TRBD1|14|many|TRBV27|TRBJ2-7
CASRGNRGFDEQYF
TGTGCCAGCCGGGGGAACAGGGGGTTCGACGAGCAGTACTTC
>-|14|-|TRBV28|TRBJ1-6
CAGQRASNNSPLHF
TGTGCCGGTCAGAGGGCCAGCAATAATTCACCCCTCCACTTT
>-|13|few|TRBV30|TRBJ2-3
CAWTWPESNTQYF
TGTGCCTGGACCTGGCCTGAGAGCAATACGCAGTATTTT
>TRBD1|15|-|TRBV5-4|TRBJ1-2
CASSLVRGENYGYTF
TGTGCCAGCAGCTTGGTCAGGGGGGAAAACTATGGCTACACCTTC
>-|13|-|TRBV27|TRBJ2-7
CASSLWAGYEQYF
TGTGCCAGCAGTTTATGGGCGGGGTACGAGCAGTACTTC
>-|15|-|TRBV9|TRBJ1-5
CASSVDGTPNQPQHF
TGTGCCAGCAGCGTAGACGGAACCCCCAATCAGCCCCAGCATTTT
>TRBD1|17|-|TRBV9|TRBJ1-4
CASSPGTGGLRGEKLFF
TGTGCCAGCAGCCCAGGGACAGGGGGCCTGCGGGGAGAAAAACTGTTTTTT
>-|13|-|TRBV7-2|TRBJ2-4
CASSSRVKNIQYF
TGTGCCAGCAGCTCCAGAGTCAAAAACATTCAGTACTTC
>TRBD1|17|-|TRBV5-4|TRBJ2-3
CASSSAGGQGSTDTQYF
TGTGCCAGCAGCTCAGCCGGGGGACAGGGTAGCACAGATACGCAGTATTTT